This entry concerns a single T cell receptor beta chain. What it recognizes is unknown. The assay that was used to sequence DNA from cultured CD4+ T cells was the Oncomine TCR Beta short-read assay. TCRdb recomputed calls from the PCR reads with MiXCR, one row per CDR3 protein. This table has around 13,000 distinct CDR3 sequences, around 60% appearing once. This entry comes from a study of vaccination and CD4 T cells after COVID-19. For the study at large: Six men and four women formed the convalescents, two being Hispanic. Control cultures used a CEFX viral epitope pool, an HIV-1 Nef peptide pool, or no peptide. At a median around 100 days (range 35 to 161) after diagnosis, post-COVID samples were drawn. Overall study results and limits: There was no significant change from around 19 to 38 median reactive clonotypes.

V was trimmed by 6 bases and J by 2 bases, leaving 15 bases between them. The CDR3 is 14 amino acids. Germline-derived CDR1 and CDR2 are DFQATT and SNEGSKA (reference sequence). Treatment denoted: approximately nine-day PBMC culture with coronavirus spike peptide pools or control peptides (ViraFEST assay). Sample: CD4+ T cells from blood, cultured in vitro. The J gene is TRBJ2-3, the V gene TRBV20-1; D ambiguous. The clonotype comes from a human donor who had recovered from COVID-19. CDR3 amino acids: CSASRPLLTDTQYF. As DNA, the CDR3 is TGCAGTGCCAGCCGGCCACTACTCACAGATACGCAGTATTTT.